This is a list of T cell receptor beta chains from one sample in a study of blood T cell repertoires in COVID-19. Measured with immunoSEQ multiplex PCR; TCRdb has only the in-frame clones, and not every one. The sample includes some 250,000 clones, around 82% of them seen just once. Sequenced: peripheral blood. Receptor source: a man aged 40-49 years with active or convalescent COVID-19. The conserved cysteine and the conserved F or W are not part of the CDR3 here.

TRBJ2-5 TRBV18 ASSPPDRGETQY
TRBJ2-2 TRBV28 ASSPGPGGTGELF
TRBJ1-3 TRBV15 ATSRDRGRGNTIY
TRBJ1-5 TRBV3-1/TRBV3-2 ASSQSQGYNQPQH
TRBJ2-5 TRBV15 ATSATLGDTRSTQY
TRBJ1-2 TRBV5-1 ASSFGDYGYT
TRBJ1-1 TRBV11-3 ASSLESGTEAF
TRBJ2-2 TRBV6-6 ASRRPYTGELF
TRBJ2-1 TRBV12-3/TRBV12-4 ASTMGPREQF
TRBJ2-1 TRBV25-1 ASSEYSGGGNEQF
TRBJ1-2 TRBV6-4 ASSDEARGPYGYT
TRBJ1-2 TRBV9 ASSVHSDGYT
TRBJ1-2 TRBV7-9 ASSSVQTVYGYT
TRBJ1-5 TRBV4-1 ASTFPTGRNQPQH
TRBJ2-5 TRBV18 ASSQTGATQETQY
TRBJ2-7 TRBV6-5 ASSYRSEGSSYEQY
TRBJ2-1 TRBV6-5 ASSHPGTAYNEQF
TRBJ1-5 TRBV6-5 ASSRQGYDQPQH
TRBJ1-2 TRBV5-5 ASRFRPGTDTYGYT
TRBJ2-7 TRBV7-8 ASDRDRAPGEQY
TRBJ1-1 TRBV28 ASSLVGGRRSVLGNTEAF
TRBJ1-1 TRBV6-5 ASSTRQAPNTEAF
TRBJ1-1 TRBV7-3 ASSLYTGYEAF
TRBJ2-7 TRBV6-5 ASRKTTDRSYEQY
TRBJ1-2 TRBV7-2 ASSFTTGISWGNYGYT
TRBJ1-1 TRBV19 ASIYGSSGTEAF
TRBJ1-4 TRBV7-9 ASSLRQEKLF
TRBJ1-1 TRBV30 AWDRHSNTEAF
TRBJ2-1 TRBV27 ASSLDNYNEQF
TRBJ2-7 TRBV12-5 ASGSGLAGDYEQY
TRBJ1-1 TRBV4-1 ASSFQINSNTEAF
TRBJ1-6 TRBV3-1/TRBV3-2 ASSPGQGNSPLH
TRBJ2-1 TRBV5-1 ASSGQGRNNEQF
TRBJ2-7 TRBV11-2 ASSPSLTTSYEQY
TRBJ1-3 TRBV18 ASSLGTGATGNTIY
TRBJ2-7 TRBV9 ASSAGQGVDEQY
TRBJ1-2 TRBV7-2 ASSSMGGRIKEGYT
TRBJ2-3 TRBV5-1 ASRTSGQFTDTQY
TRBJ1-1 TRBV7-8 ASSLALGRRRDTEAF
TRBJ1-2 TRBV2 ASSELGGGGYT
TRBJ2-1 TRBV11-2 ASRQPGLGSYNEQF
TRBJ2-1 TRBV10-2 ASSDRSEQF
TRBJ1-2 TRBV18 ASSPGTGEGGYT
TRBJ2-7 TRBV2 ASSDERGSYEQY
TRBJ1-1 TRBV19 ASSSLGSRWAF
TRBJ1-2 TRBV5-4 ASSPGGYGYT